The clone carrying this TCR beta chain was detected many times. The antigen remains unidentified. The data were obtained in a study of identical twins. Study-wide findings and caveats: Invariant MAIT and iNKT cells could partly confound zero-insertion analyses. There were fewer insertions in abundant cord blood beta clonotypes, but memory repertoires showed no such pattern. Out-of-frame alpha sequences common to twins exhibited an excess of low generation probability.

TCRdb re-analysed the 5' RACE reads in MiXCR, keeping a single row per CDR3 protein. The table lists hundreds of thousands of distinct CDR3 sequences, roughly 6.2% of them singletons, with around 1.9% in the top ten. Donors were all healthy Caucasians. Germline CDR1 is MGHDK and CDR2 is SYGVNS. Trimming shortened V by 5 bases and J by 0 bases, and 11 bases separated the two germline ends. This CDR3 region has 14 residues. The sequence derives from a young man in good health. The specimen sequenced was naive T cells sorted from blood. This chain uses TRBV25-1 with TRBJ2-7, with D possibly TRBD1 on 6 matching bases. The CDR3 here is CASSKSGASYEQYF. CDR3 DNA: TGTGCCAGCAGTAAATCAGGGGCCTCCTACGAGCAGTACTTC.